One sample yielded the 25 T cell receptor beta chains listed below, sequenced in a study of blood T cell repertoires in COVID-19. Sequencing was performed with immunoSEQ multiplex PCR; in TCRdb, only in-frame clones are kept and a portion is missing. The sample contains nearly 250,000 clones, approximately 84% of which appear only once. Sequenced: peripheral blood. These receptors all come from an elderly woman with acute or convalescent COVID-19.

This chain links TRBV19 with TRBJ1-6, with D tentatively TRBD1 (5 bases). This CDR3 region has 15 residues. Germline CDR1 and CDR2: LNHDA and SQIVND (reference sequence). Between the trimmed V and J ends, which lost 3 bases and 9 bases, there was a span of 15 bases. The CDR3 bases are TGTGCCAGTAGTATCGGTCGGCAGGGCAGTTCACCCCTCCACTTT. This sequence encodes CASSIGRQGSSPLHF.

This clone was detected only once. This sequence joins TRBV2 and TRBJ2-1; 12 bases align to TRBD2. Germline V gene lookup returns CDR1 SNHLY and CDR2 FYNNEI. The ends lost 4 bases at V and 9 bases at J; junction bases unmatched: 4. There are 14 residues in the CDR3. The DNA for the CDR3 is TGTGCCAGCAGTGGGACTAGCGGGATGAGTGAGCAGTTCTTC. This encodes CASSGTSGMSEQFF.

This rearrangement joins TRBV5-4 to TRBJ2-4; TRBD2 aligns across 11 bases. The germline V gene has CDR1 SGHNT and CDR2 YYREEE (reference sequence). CDR3 length equals 18 residues. The J segment lost 6 bases and the V segment lost 2 bases, leaving 13 bases of the junction unmatched. The CDR3 coding sequence is TGTGCCAGCAGCTTAAGACCGACTAGCGGGAATTTCCGAAACATTCAGTACTTC. Translation: CASSLRPTSGNFRNIQYF.

This chain joins TRBV20-1 and TRBJ1-5; no clear D. V was clipped by 3 bases and J by 2 bases, with 14 bases between them. The CDR3 is 15 amino acids. CDR1 is DFQATT and CDR2 is SNEGSKA in the germline V gene (reference sequence). This chain's CDR3 is CSASSSLGGNQPQHF. The CDR3 nucleotides are TGCAGTGCTAGTTCGAGCCTCGGAGGCAATCAGCCCCAGCATTTT.

The chain uses TRBV2 and TRBJ1-4; D may be TRBD1 (6 bases). The CDR3 spans 14 residues. V gave up 11 bases and J gave up 5 bases, with 18 bases separating them. Germline V gene sequence: CDR1 SNHLY, CDR2 FYNNEI. CDR3 bases: TGTGCCTGTGCTGGGGGCAGAACAAATGAAAAACTGTTTTTT. Translating gives CACAGGRTNEKLFF.

This chain connects TRBV28 to TRBJ1-5; D is possibly TRBD1 (5 bases). Per germline, CDR1 MDHEN and CDR2 SYDVKM. Trimming removed 3 bases at V and 5 bases at J, with 11 bases between. The CDR3 has 14 residues. The CDR3 reads CASSFVAGHQPQHF. The CDR3 DNA sequence: TGTGCCAGCAGTTTTGTGGCAGGGCATCAGCCCCAGCATTTT.

The chain recombines TRBV27 with TRBJ1-1; D call uncertain. The CDR3 has 13 residues. V was trimmed by 6 bases and J by 3 bases, leaving 11 bases between them. CDR1 is MNHEY, CDR2 SMNVEV, per germline (reference sequence). The CDR3 loop is CASSPGRHTEAFF. The CDR3 bases are TGTGCCAGCAGCCCAGGTCGGCACACTGAAGCTTTCTTT.

The chain is built from TRBV24-1 and TRBJ1-5; a weak D match, TRBD1 (6 bases). Germline V CDR1 and CDR2: KGHDR, SFDVKD. Trimming left V 9 bases short and J 4 bases short, with 18 bases between. The CDR3 has 15 residues. CDR3 residues: CATAQPGTGNQPQHF. The CDR3 DNA sequence: TGTGCCACCGCGCAGCCGGGAACAGGGAATCAGCCCCAGCATTTT.

V is TRBV7-6 and J is TRBJ1-4; 9 positions match TRBD1. Germline CDR1 is SGHVS and CDR2 is FNYEAQ. The CDR3 has 14 amino acids. V gave up 1 base and J gave up 10 bases; unmatched junction bases: 4. CDR3 sequence reads: CASSLGPTGGKLFF. The CDR3, as DNA: TGTGCCAGCAGCTTAGGTCCGACAGGGGGAAAACTGTTTTTT.

This clone was recorded a few times. The chain couples TRBV19 to TRBJ1-5, with D possibly being TRBD1 (6 bases). Looked up from germline, CDR1 is LNHDA and CDR2 is SQIVND (reference sequence). The CDR3 extends over 15 amino acids. Trimming left V 3 bases short and J 6 bases short, with 15 bases between. For the CDR3, the DNA is TGTGCCAGTAGTATCCCAGGGGCCCGGGGTCAGCCCCAGCATTTT. Amino acid sequence: CASSIPGARGQPQHF.

V usage is TRBV7-2 and J usage is TRBJ2-3; 12 bases are a match to TRBD2. J was trimmed by 5 bases and V by 1 base; bases with no gene match: 7. The V gene's germline CDR1 is SGHTA and CDR2 FQGNSA. This CDR3 has 17 residues. DNA for the CDR3: TGTGCCAGCAGCTTAGGGGCTAGCGGGGGGGCTCAAGATACGCAGTATTTT. Translated: CASSLGASGGAQDTQYF.

There are a few counts of this clone. This chain connects TRBV18 to TRBJ2-7; D uncertain. The CDR3 is 16 residues long. Trimming cost V 3 bases and J 4 bases, with 19 bases left between them. In germline, CDR1 is KGHSH, CDR2 LQKENI. Here the CDR3 reads CASSPSQTAVRYEQYF. As DNA, the CDR3 is TGTGCCAGCTCACCCAGCCAAACCGCGGTAAGGTACGAGCAGTACTTC. Combining the CDR3 with reference TRBV18 and TRBJ2-7 gives the whole variable domain NAGVMQNPRHLVRRRGQEARLRCSPMKGHSHVYWYRQLPEEGLKFMVYLQKENIIDESGMPKERFSAEFPKEGPSILRIQQVVRGDSAAYFCASSPSQTAVRYEQYFGPGTRLTVT.

The J gene is TRBJ2-7, the V gene TRBV4-2; D possibly corresponds to TRBD1 (5 bases). This CDR3 is 15 amino acids long. The V end lost 0 bases, the J end lost 3 bases, and 12 bases lay between the germline ends. Germline V lookup: CDR1 LGHNA, CDR2 YNFKEQ. The CDR3 loop is CASSQDQRGNYEQYF. In DNA, the CDR3 is TGTGCCAGCAGCCAAGATCAAAGGGGAAACTACGAGCAGTACTTC.

This clone was found once. The rearrangement links TRBV3-1 (or the pseudogene TRBV3-2) to TRBJ2-7, with 14 bases lining up with TRBD2. This CDR3 contains 15 residues. Per germline, CDR1 LGHDT and CDR2 YNNKEL (reference sequence). The V and J ends lost 6 bases and 0 bases, in that order; junction bases with no gene match: 1. The CDR3 loop reads CASSGTSGSSYEQYF. CDR3 coding DNA: TGTGCCAGCAGTGGGACTAGCGGGAGCTCCTACGAGCAGTACTTC.

The table lists this clone with a count of one. The V and J genes are TRBV12-5 and TRBJ2-3; perhaps TRBD1 as D (8 bases). The CDR3 extends over 14 amino acids. Trimming took off 6 bases at V and 5 bases at J, with 15 bases between the two ends. From germline, CDR1 is LGHNT and CDR2 FRNRAP. CDR3 DNA sequence: TGTGCTAGTGGCCAGACAGGGGAGGGAGATACGCAGTATTTT. Amino acid sequence: CASGQTGEGDTQYF.

The chain couples TRBV15 to TRBJ2-7, with 7 bases lining up with TRBD1. V lost 0 bases and J lost 6; bases outside the gene matches: 14. This CDR3 is built from 17 residues. Per germline, CDR1 LNHNV and CDR2 YYDKDF (reference sequence). The CDR3 DNA sequence: TGTGCCACCAGCAGAGATCTCCCCCCTACAGGGGCGCTCGAGCAGTACTTC. Its translation is CATSRDLPPTGALEQYF. The complete variable domain, with remaining parts taken from reference TRBV15 and TRBJ2-7, reads DAMVIQNPRYQVTQFGKPVTLSCSQTLNHNVMYWYQQKSSQAPKLLFHYYDKDFNNEADTPDNFQSRRPNTSFCFLDIRSPGLGDTAMYLCATSRDLPPTGALEQYFGPGTRLTVT.

The chain carries TRBV7-2 and TRBJ2-7, with 7 bases fitting TRBD1. The CDR3 spans 15 residues. J lost 4 bases, V lost 5 bases, and 11 bases had no gene match. Germline V gene sequence: CDR1 SGHTA, CDR2 FQGNSA. The CDR3 bases are TGTGCCAGCAGCCTCGTAACCGGGACAGAGTACGAGCAGTACTTC. Protein sequence: CASSLVTGTEYEQYF.

The rearrangement uses TRBV5-1 and TRBJ2-5, with 8 bases that match TRBD1. The CDR3 extends over 15 amino acids. Germline CDR1 SGHRS, CDR2 YFSETQ. Germline trimming cut 4 bases from V and 2 bases from J; bases unmatched to any gene: 7. CDR3 amino acids: CASSRTGIMQETQYF. The CDR3 nucleotides read TGCGCCAGCAGCCGGACAGGGATCATGCAAGAGACCCAGTACTTC.

This clone has a single count. V and J are TRBV2 and TRBJ1-1; D perhaps matches TRBD1 (6 bases). This CDR3 contains 13 residues. The germline CDR1 and CDR2 sequences are SNHLY and FYNNEI. Trimming cost V 3 bases and J 3 bases, with 8 bases left between them. For the CDR3, the DNA is TGTGCCAGCAGTGACACAGGGTACACTGAAGCTTTCTTT. Translation gives CASSDTGYTEAFF.

The chain is built from TRBV6-2 or TRBV6-3 and TRBJ1-3, with 9 bases identical to TRBD1. V shed 0 bases, J shed 0 bases, and the junction held 0 bases outside the gene matches. The CDR3 consists of 16 residues. Germline V gene sequence: CDR1 MNHEY, CDR2 SVGEGT. This CDR3 is CASSYSDRGSGNTIYF. CDR3 nucleotide sequence: TGTGCCAGCAGTTACTCGGACAGGGGCTCTGGAAACACCATATATTTT.

The rearrangement uses TRBV4-1 and TRBJ1-3; 8 positions match TRBD1. This CDR3 comprises 15 residues. Germline lookup yields CDR1 MGHRA and CDR2 YSYEKL. With V trimmed by 2 bases and J by 3 bases, 3 bases remained unmatched. The CDR3 sequence: CASSQPGGSGNTIYF. CDR3 DNA sequence: TGCGCCAGCAGCCAACCAGGGGGCAGTGGAAACACCATATATTTT.

The V and J genes are TRBV5-5 and TRBJ2-3, with 13 bases matching TRBD2. Germline CDR1 SGHKS, CDR2 YYEKEE (reference sequence). With 4 bases clipped from V and 2 bases from J, the junction kept 7 bases outside the gene matches. This CDR3 region has 17 residues. The CDR3 DNA reads as TGTGCCAGCAGCCTGGGACTAGCGGGGATATCCACAGATACGCAGTATTTT. It specifies CASSLGLAGISTDTQYF.

In its sample, this clone was seen a few times. The chain couples TRBV20-1 to TRBJ2-7; unclear D gene. V shed 7 bases and J shed 3 bases, with 10 bases lying between them. Germline V gene data show CDR1 as DFQATT and CDR2 as SNEGSKA (reference sequence). This CDR3 spans 11 amino acids. The chain's CDR3 is CSVDTDYEQYF. In DNA, the CDR3 is TGCAGTGTTGACACCGACTACGAGCAGTACTTC.

The chain recombines TRBV5-5 with TRBJ2-3; D gene ambiguous. The CDR3 consists of 12 residues. With 4 bases removed from V and 2 bases from J, the gap between germline ends came to 5 bases. The germline V gene encodes CDR1 SGHKS and CDR2 YYEKEE (reference sequence). CDR3 in DNA: TGTGCCAGCAGCGCAGTCACAGATACGCAGTATTTT. This gives the protein CASSAVTDTQYF.

The V gene is TRBV29-1, the J gene TRBJ2-3, with D possibly being TRBD2 (5 bases). From germline, CDR1 is SQVTM and CDR2 ANQGSEA. The CDR3 spans 13 residues. V lost 2 bases and J 4 bases, leaving 10 bases between the germline ends. CDR3 residues: CSVELAGPDTQYF. The CDR3 DNA reads TGCAGCGTTGAACTAGCAGGCCCAGATACGCAGTATTTT.